The following is a T cell receptor beta chain sequence with its context. Its target is not known. Patients with a history of autoimmune disease or on systemic immunosuppression were excluded. This table comes from immunoSEQ multiplex PCR, and its TCRdb copy is limited to in-frame clones, with some not included. The table has about 130,000 clones, about 93% seen once; the top ten hold approximately 0.93%. The data stem from a study of OX40 agonist ivuxolimab in advanced cancers. Study at large: Clinicians treated patients with ivuxolimab, an agonistic anti-OX40 (CD134) antibody. Study findings and constraints: At 0.1 to 3.0 mg/kg, CD4+ and CD8+ blood T cells expanded clonally by week 6. The study found that CD8+ T cells averaged more expanded clones than CD4+.

There are 14 residues in the CDR3. V shed 6 bases, J shed 2 bases, and the junction held 5 bases outside the gene matches. The germline V gene has CDR1 MNHNS and CDR2 SASEGT. The sequences come from CD4+ or CD8+ T cells sorted from blood, collected in a trial of the OX40 agonist ivuxolimab. J is TRBJ1-2 and V is TRBV6-1; 8 nucleotides agree with TRBD1. This TCR was sampled from an adult with an advanced solid tumor such as melanoma, head and neck, liver or kidney cancer. CDR3 nucleotides: TGTGCCAGCAGGGCTAGACAGGGGAACTATGGCTACACCTTC. This gives the protein CASRARQGNYGYTF.